This T cell receptor (beta chain) appears in the sequencing data of a study of blood T cells in healthy people across ages. Study-wide results and caveats: Researchers report that TCR beta diversity correlated strongly with naive T cell percentage. Bulk PBMC profiling left naive and antigen-experienced comparisons inconclusive. Considered underestimates were the diversity estimates obtained from one million T cells. Older age went with lower TCR beta diversity per million T cells, in a roughly linear way.

Combining a sample-barcoded 5' primer with a J-beta primer mix, a second PCR ran for about 7 to 12 cycles. TCRdb re-called the 5' RACE reads with MiXCR, one entry per CDR3 protein. This table holds hundreds of thousands of distinct CDR3 sequences, approximately 52% found once. The CDR3 consists of 12 residues. This clonotype was counted many times. Its antigen is undetermined. One end of the junction varies from germline; a read error may be responsible. Sequencing input: blood. This chain joins TRBV12-3 or TRBV12-4 and TRBJ2-3, with D maybe TRBD2 (6 bases). The receptor's source is an elderly woman in good health. CDR3 amino acids: CASSFGGDTQYF. CDR3 sequence (DNA): TGCGCCAGCAGCTTCGGGGGAGATACGCAGTATTTT.